This record looks at one T cell receptor (beta chain) sequence and its context. The specificity of this receptor is unknown. No qualities accompany the bases; no much larger clone lies one base away. Library construction relied on the immunoSEQ multiplex PCR assay. The authors' analysis ran thus. To diagnose cytomegalovirus status from the catalog of TCR beta chain sequences, a statistical classification framework was built. This is the immuneACCESS table as TCRdb keeps it, with only in-frame sequences that have V and J called. A part of the clones is gone; compared with another copy, unresolved V genes explain less than half, and the rest is unexplained. That table supplies the V and J calls and clone size; D and trimming were determined from the DNA. The sample yields 250,000 to 300,000 clones; about 86% were counted once. Together, the top ten hold roughly 1% of the sample. These data come from a study of cytomegalovirus exposure and HLA in healthy donors (dated by TCRdb to about 2017). The study in broad terms: A later analysis indicated that the 120 validation repertoires were generated on the platform also employed for the approximately 690 repertoires of the first cohort. The study was designed to test whether signatures of past pathogen exposure could be identified by cataloging public T cell receptors. High-throughput TCR immunosequencing, statistical association of individual TCRs with disease status, and machine learning were combined to predict cytomegalovirus infection status. Besides the first cohort of roughly 640 subjects, a separate validation cohort made up of 120 different subjects was used. Study-level results and caveats: In a later analysis, TCRs clustered in the first cohort were found to also tend to co-occur in the roughly 130 validation repertoires, with approximately 95% of cluster scores above 0. According to the authors, the approach could potentially be generalized to other disease states and immunological phenotypes. In both the original and validation cohorts, the classifier was reported to diagnose cytomegalovirus status with high specificity and sensitivity. While some public TCRs were present in many individuals, most TCR sequences turned up only very rarely across donors. The validation cohort had no HLA typing available for a later analysis, so co-occurrence within that cohort was assessed over all 130 or so repertoires. A total of 150 to 200 TCR beta chains were listed by the study as associated with cytomegalovirus. A few of the identified cytomegalovirus-associated TCR beta chains were confirmed in vitro to be specific for cytomegalovirus antigens.

Trimming leaves V shorter by 1 base and J shorter by 9 bases, with the junction holding 1 base beyond the gene matches. Looking up the germline V gene (reference sequence) yields CDR1 DFQATT and CDR2 SNEGSKA. The CDR3 goes from the cysteine to the phenylalanine over 11 residues. Only the CDR3 DNA is retained, 33 bases long and in frame from the first base. Separate from the approximately 730-subject first cohort, the validation cohort of around 130 subjects was the group to which the donors belonged. The sequencing sample was made of PBMCs. The rearranged chain carries TRBV20-1 and TRBJ1-1, and TRBD1 aligns with 8 junction nucleotides. This receptor was taken from a young woman in good health and CMV-seronegative. The bases read TGCAGTGCTAGAGGGACAGGGAAAGCTTTCTTT. Its protein product is CSARGTGKAFF.